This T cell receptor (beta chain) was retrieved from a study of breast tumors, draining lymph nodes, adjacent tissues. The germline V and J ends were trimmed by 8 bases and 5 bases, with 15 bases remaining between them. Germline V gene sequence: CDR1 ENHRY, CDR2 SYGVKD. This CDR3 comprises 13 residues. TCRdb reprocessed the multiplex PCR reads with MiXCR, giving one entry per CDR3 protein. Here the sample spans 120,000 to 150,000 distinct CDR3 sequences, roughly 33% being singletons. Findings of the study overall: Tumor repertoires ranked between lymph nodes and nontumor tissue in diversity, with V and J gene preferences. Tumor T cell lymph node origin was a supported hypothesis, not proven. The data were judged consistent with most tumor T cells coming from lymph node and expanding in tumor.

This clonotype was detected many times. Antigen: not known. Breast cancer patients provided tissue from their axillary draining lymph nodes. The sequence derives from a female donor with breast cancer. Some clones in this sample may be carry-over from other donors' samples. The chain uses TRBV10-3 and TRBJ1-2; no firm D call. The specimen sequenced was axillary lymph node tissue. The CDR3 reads CAISLESLYGYTF. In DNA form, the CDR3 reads TGTGCCATCTCCCTAGAAAGCCTTTATGGCTACACCTTC.